This TCR beta chain is from a study of blood T cell repertoires in COVID-19. Overall study context: The study drew acute and convalescent COVID-19 samples from the United States, Italy and Spain. Nucleic acid was either cDNA or gDNA, and it came from T cells, B-cell-depleted T cells, or PBMCs.

Germline CDR1 and CDR2: SQVTM and ANQGSEA. The CDR3 loop spans 14 amino acids. Trimming at V came to 6 bases and at J to 0 bases, leaving 6 bases not matched to a gene. Authors' analysis steps: Nucleated cell counts were estimated from reference gene primer amplification. TCRdb keeps only in-frame clones here, not all; method: immunoSEQ multiplex PCR. That table gives V, J and clone size, and the DNA gave D and trimming. The data hold roughly 120,000 clones, with 86% observed a single time. This TCR derives from a human donor in a cohort sampled during active COVID-19. This chain joins TRBV29-1 and TRBJ2-3, with 7 bases aligning to TRBD2. The sequenced sample consisted of peripheral blood. The CDR3 sequence is CSVKTAGSTDTQYF. The CDR3 nucleotides are TGCAGCGTCAAGACAGCGGGGAGCACAGATACGCAGTATTTT.